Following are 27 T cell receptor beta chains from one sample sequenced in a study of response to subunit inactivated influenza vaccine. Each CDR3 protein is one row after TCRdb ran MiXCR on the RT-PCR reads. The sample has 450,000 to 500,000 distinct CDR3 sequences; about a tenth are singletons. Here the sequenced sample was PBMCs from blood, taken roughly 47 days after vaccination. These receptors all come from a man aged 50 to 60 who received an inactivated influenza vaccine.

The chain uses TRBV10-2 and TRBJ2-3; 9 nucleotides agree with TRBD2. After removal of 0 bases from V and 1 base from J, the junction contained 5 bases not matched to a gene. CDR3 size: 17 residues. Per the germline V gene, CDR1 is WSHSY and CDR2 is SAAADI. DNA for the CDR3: TGCGCCAGCAGTGAGTCCTTTAGACTAGCGGGCACAGATACGCAGTATTTT. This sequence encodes CASSESFRLAGTDTQYF.

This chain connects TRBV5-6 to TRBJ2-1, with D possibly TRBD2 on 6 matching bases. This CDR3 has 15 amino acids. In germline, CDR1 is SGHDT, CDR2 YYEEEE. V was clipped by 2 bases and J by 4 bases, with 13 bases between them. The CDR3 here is CASSFGGISYNEQFF. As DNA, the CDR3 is TGTGCCAGCAGCTTTGGCGGGATCTCGTACAATGAGCAGTTCTTC.

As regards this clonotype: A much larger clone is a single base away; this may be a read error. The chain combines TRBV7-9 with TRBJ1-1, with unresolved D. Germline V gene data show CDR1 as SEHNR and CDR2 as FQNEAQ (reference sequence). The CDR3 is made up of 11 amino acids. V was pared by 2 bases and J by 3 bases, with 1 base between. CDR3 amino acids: CASSLHTEAFF. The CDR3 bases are TGTGCCAGCAGCTTACACACTGAAGCTTTCTTT.

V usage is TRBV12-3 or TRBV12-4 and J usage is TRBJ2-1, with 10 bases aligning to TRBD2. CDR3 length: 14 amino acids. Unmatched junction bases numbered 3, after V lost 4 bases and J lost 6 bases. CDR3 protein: CASSSRTSGNEQFF. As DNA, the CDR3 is TGTGCCAGCAGTTCGAGGACTAGCGGCAATGAGCAGTTCTTC.

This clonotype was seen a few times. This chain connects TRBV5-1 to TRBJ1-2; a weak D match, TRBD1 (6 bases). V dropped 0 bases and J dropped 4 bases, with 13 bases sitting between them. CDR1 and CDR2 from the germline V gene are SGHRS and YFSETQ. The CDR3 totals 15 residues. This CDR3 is CASSLATGGIYGYTF. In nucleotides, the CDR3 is TGCGCCAGCAGCTTGGCAACTGGGGGCATCTATGGCTACACCTTC.

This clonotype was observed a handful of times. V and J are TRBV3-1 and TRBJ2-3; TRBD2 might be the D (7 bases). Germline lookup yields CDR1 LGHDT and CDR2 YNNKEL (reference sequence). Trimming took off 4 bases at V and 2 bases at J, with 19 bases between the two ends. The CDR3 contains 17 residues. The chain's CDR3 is CASSPLPGRGTTDTQYF. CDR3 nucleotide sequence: TGTGCCAGCAGCCCCCTACCTGGGAGGGGGACCACAGATACGCAGTATTTT.

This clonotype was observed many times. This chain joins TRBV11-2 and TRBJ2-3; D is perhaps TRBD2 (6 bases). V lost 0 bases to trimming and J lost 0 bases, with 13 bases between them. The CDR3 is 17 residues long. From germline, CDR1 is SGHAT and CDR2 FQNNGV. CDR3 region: CASSLEFAGPSTDTQYF. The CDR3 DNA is TGTGCCAGCAGCTTAGAATTCGCGGGACCAAGCACAGATACGCAGTATTTT.

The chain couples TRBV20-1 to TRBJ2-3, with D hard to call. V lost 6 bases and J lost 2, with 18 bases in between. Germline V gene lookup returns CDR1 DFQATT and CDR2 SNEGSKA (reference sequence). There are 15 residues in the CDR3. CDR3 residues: CSARPTSGHTDTQYF. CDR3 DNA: TGCAGTGCCCGACCGACCTCCGGCCACACAGATACGCAGTATTTT.

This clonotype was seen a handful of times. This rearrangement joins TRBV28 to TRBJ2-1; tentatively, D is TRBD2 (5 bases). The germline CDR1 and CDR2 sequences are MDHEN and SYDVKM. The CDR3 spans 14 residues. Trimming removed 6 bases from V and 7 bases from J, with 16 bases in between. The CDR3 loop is CASRPPQTRNEQFF. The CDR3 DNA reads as TGTGCCAGCAGGCCACCACAAACTAGAAATGAGCAGTTCTTC.

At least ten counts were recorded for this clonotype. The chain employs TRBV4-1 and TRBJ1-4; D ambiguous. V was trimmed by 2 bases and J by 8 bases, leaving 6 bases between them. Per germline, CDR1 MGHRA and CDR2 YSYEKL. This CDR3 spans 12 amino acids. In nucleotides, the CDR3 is TGCGCCAGCAGCCAAAATTGGGAAAAACTGTTTTTT. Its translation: CASSQNWEKLFF.

The CDR3 spells CSAALTGVVEKLFF. CDR3 DNA: TGCAGCGCTGCTCTGACAGGGGTGGTGGAAAAACTGTTTTTT. The chain employs TRBV29-1 and TRBJ1-4; 8 nucleotides agree with TRBD1. J lost 8 bases, V lost 7 bases, and 12 bases had no gene match. Looked up from germline, CDR1 is SQVTM and CDR2 is ANQGSEA. The CDR3 spans 14 residues.

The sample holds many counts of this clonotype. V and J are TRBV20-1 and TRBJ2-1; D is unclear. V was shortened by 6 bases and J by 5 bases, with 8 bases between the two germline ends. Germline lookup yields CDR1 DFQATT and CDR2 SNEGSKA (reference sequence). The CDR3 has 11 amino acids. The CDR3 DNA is TGCAGTGCACATACCCACAATGAGCAGTTCTTC. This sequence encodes CSAHTHNEQFF.

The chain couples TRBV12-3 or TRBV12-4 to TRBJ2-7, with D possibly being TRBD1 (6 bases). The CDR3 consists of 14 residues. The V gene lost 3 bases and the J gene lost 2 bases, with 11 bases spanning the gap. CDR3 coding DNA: TGTGCCAGCAGTTTCAGGACAGTCCCCTACGAGCAGTACTTC. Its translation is CASSFRTVPYEQYF.

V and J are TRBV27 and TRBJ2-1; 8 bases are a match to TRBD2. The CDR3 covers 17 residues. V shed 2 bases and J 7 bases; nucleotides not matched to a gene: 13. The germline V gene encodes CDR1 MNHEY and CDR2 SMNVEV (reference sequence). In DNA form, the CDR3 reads TGTGCCAGCAGTTTAGTCCCGTTTAGCGGGACGGGAAATGAGCAGTTCTTC. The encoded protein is CASSLVPFSGTGNEQFF.

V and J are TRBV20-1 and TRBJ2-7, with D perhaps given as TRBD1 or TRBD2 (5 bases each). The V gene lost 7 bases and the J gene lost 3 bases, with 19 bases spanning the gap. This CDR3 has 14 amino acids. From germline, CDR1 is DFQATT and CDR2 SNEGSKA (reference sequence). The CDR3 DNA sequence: TGCAGTGTTGGAGAGGGACCTGGGGACTACGAGCAGTACTTC. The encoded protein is CSVGEGPGDYEQYF.

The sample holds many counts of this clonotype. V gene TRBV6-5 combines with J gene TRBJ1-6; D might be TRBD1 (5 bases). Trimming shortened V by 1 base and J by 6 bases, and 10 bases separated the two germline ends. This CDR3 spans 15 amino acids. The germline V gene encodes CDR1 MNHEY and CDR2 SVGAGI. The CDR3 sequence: CASSYYRGGNSPLHF. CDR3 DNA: TGTGCCAGCAGTTACTATCGGGGCGGTAATTCACCCCTCCACTTT.

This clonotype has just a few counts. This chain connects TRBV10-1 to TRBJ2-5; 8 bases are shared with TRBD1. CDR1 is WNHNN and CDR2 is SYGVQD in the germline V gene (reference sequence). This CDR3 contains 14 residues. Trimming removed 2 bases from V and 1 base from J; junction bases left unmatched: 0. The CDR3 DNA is TGCGCCAGCAGTGAGGACAGGGGCCAAGAGACCCAGTACTTC. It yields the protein CASSEDRGQETQYF.

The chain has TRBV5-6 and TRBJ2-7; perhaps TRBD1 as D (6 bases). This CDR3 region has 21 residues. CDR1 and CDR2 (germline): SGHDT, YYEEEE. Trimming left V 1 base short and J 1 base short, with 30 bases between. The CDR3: CASSLRTEASGAIVASYEQYF. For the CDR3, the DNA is TGTGCCAGCAGCTTGAGGACAGAGGCGAGCGGAGCTATAGTGGCTTCCTACGAGCAGTACTTC.

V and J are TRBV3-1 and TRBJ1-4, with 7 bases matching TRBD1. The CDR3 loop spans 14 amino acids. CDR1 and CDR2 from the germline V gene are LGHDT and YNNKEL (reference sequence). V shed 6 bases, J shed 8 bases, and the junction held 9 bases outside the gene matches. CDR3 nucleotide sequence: TGTGCCAGCAGGTCCCAGGGGGGAGGCGAAAAACTGTTTTTT. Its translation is CASRSQGGGEKLFF. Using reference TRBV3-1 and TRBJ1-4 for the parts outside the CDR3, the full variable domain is DTAVSQTPKYLVTQMGNDKSIKCEQNLGHDTMYWYKQDSKKFLKIMFSYNNKELIINETVPNRFSPKSPDKAHLNLHINSLELGDSAVYFCASRSQGGGEKLFFGSGTQLSVL.

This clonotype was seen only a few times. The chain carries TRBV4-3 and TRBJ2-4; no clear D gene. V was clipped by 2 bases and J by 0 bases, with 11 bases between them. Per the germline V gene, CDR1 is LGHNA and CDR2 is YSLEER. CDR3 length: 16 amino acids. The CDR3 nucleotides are TGCGCCAGCAGCCAAAACACTTATCTAGCCAAAAACATTCAGTACTTC. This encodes CASSQNTYLAKNIQYF.

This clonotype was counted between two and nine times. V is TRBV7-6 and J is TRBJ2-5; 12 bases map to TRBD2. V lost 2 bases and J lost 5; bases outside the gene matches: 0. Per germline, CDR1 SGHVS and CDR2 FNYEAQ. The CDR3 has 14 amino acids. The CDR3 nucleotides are TGTGCCAGCAGCTTACTAGCGGGGGGGGAGACCCAGTACTTC. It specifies CASSLLAGGETQYF.

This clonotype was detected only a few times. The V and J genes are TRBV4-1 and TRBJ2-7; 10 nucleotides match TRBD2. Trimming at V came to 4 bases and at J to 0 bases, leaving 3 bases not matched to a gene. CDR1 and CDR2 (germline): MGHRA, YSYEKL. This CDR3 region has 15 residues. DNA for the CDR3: TGCGCCAGCAGCCGGACTAGCGGCCCCTCCTACGAGCAGTACTTC. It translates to CASSRTSGPSYEQYF.

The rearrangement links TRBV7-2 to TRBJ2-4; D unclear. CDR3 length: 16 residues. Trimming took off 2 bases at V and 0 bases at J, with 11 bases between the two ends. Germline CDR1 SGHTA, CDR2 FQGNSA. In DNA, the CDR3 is TGTGCCAGCAGCTTAAGGCGTGCCCTAGCCAAAAACATTCAGTACTTC. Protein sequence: CASSLRRALAKNIQYF.

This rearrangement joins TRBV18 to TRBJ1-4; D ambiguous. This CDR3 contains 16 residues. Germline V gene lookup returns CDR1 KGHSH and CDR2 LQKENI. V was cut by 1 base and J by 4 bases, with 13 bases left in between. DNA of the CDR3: TGTGCCAGCTCACCACTCCCCCGGCTGAGTAATGAAAAACTGTTTTTT. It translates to CASSPLPRLSNEKLFF.

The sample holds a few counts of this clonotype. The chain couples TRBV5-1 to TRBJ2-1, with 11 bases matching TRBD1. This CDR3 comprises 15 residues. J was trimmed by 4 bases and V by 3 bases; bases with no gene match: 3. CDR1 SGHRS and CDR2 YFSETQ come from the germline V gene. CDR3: CASSWGQGVYNEQFF. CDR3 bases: TGCGCCAGCAGCTGGGGACAGGGGGTTTACAATGAGCAGTTCTTC.

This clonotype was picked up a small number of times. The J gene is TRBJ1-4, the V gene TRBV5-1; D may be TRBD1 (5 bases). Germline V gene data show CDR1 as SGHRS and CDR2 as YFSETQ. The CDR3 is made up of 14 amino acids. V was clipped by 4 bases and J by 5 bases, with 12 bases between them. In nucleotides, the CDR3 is TGCGCCAGCAGCCAGGGCAGGTCAAATGAAAAACTGTTTTTT. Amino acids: CASSQGRSNEKLFF. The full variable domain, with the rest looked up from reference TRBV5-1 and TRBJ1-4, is KAGVTQTPRYLIKTRGQQVTLSCSPISGHRSVSWYQQTPGQGLQFLFEYFSETQRNKGNFPGRFSGRQFSNSRSEMNVSTLELGDSALYLCASSQGRSNEKLFFGSGTQLSVL.

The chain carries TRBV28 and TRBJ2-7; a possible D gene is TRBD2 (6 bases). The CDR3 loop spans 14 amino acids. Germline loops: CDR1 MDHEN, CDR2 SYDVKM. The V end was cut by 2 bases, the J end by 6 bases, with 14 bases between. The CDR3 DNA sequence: TGTGCCAGCAGTTTACAGGGAGGCCTGCGCGAGCAGTACTTC. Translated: CASSLQGGLREQYF.